Below are 27 T cell receptor beta chains sequenced from a single sample in a study of beta chain features in type 1 diabetes. The whole isolated RNA underwent reverse transcription, so sequencing captured expressed TCRB transcripts. Generated by immunoSEQ multiplex PCR, the TCRdb table keeps only in-frame clones and is missing some. The sample has roughly 450,000 clones, 10% to 12% seen once; the top ten hold more than 0.045%. Sequenced: naive CD4+ T cells from blood. The receptors shown here come from a woman between 18 and 30 years old in good health.

Only a few counts were recorded for this clone. The chain uses TRBV7-2 and TRBJ2-2; D gene unclear. The CDR3 runs to 15 residues. V was clipped by 5 bases and J by 1 base, with 11 bases between them. CDR1 is SGHTA, CDR2 FQGNSA, per germline. CDR3 bases: TGTGCCAGCAGCAAGTACGGCGGGAACACCGGGGAGCTGTTTTTT. Its translation is CASSKYGGNTGELFF.

As concerns this clone: In the same sample, other DNA sequences code for this CDR3. This chain uses TRBV9 with TRBJ2-3; D is unclear. The CDR3 sequence is 15 residues long. Trimming took 0 bases from V and 0 from J, leaving 8 bases between them. Germline lookup yields CDR1 SGDLS and CDR2 YYNGEE. CDR3 nucleotide sequence: TGTGCCAGCAGCGTAGGTAGATCTAGCACAGATACGCAGTATTTT. Encoded protein: CASSVGRSSTDTQYF.

This clone came up a few times. This sample includes further DNA sequences coding for the same CDR3. The rearrangement joins TRBV7-2 to TRBJ2-3, with D hard to call. Germline assignment: CDR1 SGHTA and CDR2 FQGNSA. Deletions cut 1 base from V and 2 bases from J, with 7 bases between. The CDR3 spans 14 residues. The CDR3: CASSLVGPTDTQYF. The CDR3 nucleotides read TGTGCCAGCAGCTTAGTAGGTCCCACAGATACGCAGTATTTT.

The rearrangement uses TRBV6-6 and TRBJ2-7; D perhaps matches TRBD1 (5 bases). The CDR3 is 13 amino acids. V was pared by 5 bases and J by 3 bases, with 11 bases between. CDR1 and CDR2 from the germline V gene are MNHNY and SVGAGI (reference sequence). CDR3 sequence (DNA): TGTGCCAGCAGTCCTCGACAGTTCTACGAGCAGTACTTC. Encoded protein: CASSPRQFYEQYF.

This clone was found a few times. The chain is built from TRBV7-3 and TRBJ2-1; D may be TRBD1 or TRBD2 (5 bases each). Trimming took 4 bases from V and 5 from J, leaving 15 bases between them. The CDR3 totals 15 residues. Germline-derived CDR1 and CDR2 are SGHTA and FQGTGA. CDR3 sequence (DNA): TGTGCCAGCAGCTCTCAACACGGGGCCCACAATGAGCAGTTCTTC. This codes for CASSSQHGAHNEQFF.

This clone was seen at least ten times. Other DNA sequences within the sample encode an identical CDR3. The chain combines TRBV9 with TRBJ2-1; the match to TRBD2 covers 9 bases. The CDR3 has 15 amino acids. The ends lost 2 bases at V and 0 bases at J; junction bases unmatched: 0. The germline V gene has CDR1 SGDLS and CDR2 YYNGEE. The CDR3 protein is CASSVSGSSYNEQFF. The CDR3 DNA reads as TGTGCCAGCAGCGTTAGCGGGAGCTCCTACAATGAGCAGTTCTTC.

The rearrangement joins TRBV2 to TRBJ2-7; possibly TRBD1 for D (5 bases). Germline V lookup: CDR1 SNHLY, CDR2 FYNNEI. Trimming stripped 3 bases from V and 3 bases from J, with 6 bases between. CDR3 length: 12 amino acids. CDR3 sequence reads: CASSDRGYEQYV. Written as DNA, the CDR3 is TGTGCCAGCAGTGATAGGGGCTACGAGCAGTACGTC.

This clone was observed a handful of times. The chain employs TRBV6-5 and TRBJ1-5; D possibly corresponds to TRBD1 (5 bases). CDR3 length: 13 residues. Germline loops: CDR1 MNHEY, CDR2 SVGAGI. V gave up 3 bases and J gave up 6 bases, with 9 bases separating them. The CDR3 loop reads CASSYGGSQPQHF. Here the CDR3 DNA reads TGTGCCAGCAGTTATGGGGGAAGTCAGCCCCAGCATTTT.

V usage is TRBV4-3 and J usage is TRBJ2-7, with D maybe TRBD1 (6 bases). Germline-derived CDR1 and CDR2 are LGHNA and YSLEER. V lost 0 bases to trimming and J lost 2 bases, with 11 bases between them. CDR3 size: 15 residues. The CDR3 spells CASSQDLGGPYEQYV. In nucleotides, the CDR3 is TGCGCCAGCAGCCAAGATCTTGGGGGCCCCTACGAGCAGTACGTC.

The rearrangement links TRBV7-9 to TRBJ1-1; D gene unclear. CDR3 size: 13 residues. V lost 6 bases, J lost 0 bases, and 8 bases lay in between. The V gene's germline CDR1 is SEHNR and CDR2 FQNEAQ (reference sequence). Written as DNA, the CDR3 is TGTGCCAGCAGGACGGGGTTGAACACTGAAGCTTTCTTT. Translated, it gives CASRTGLNTEAFF.

The chain recombines TRBV7-9 with TRBJ1-4; 9 bases align to TRBD1. With V trimmed by 4 bases and J by 7 bases, 4 bases remained unmatched. The CDR3 runs to 14 residues. Germline CDR1 is SEHNR and CDR2 is FQNEAQ (reference sequence). In DNA form, the CDR3 reads TGTGCCAGCAGCTGGGGACAGGGACGTGAAAAACTGTTTTTT. This gives the protein CASSWGQGREKLFF.

The chain joins TRBV7-3 to TRBJ2-1; no clear D. From germline, CDR1 is SGHTA and CDR2 FQGTGA. The V and J ends lost 1 base and 9 bases respectively, with 16 bases between them. CDR3 length: 15 residues. The CDR3 nucleotides read TGTGCCAGCAGCTTAATAGATATAGGACGGTCTGAGCAGTTCTTC. Amino acids: CASSLIDIGRSEQFF. The full variable domain, in which reference TRBV7-3 and TRBJ2-1 provide the parts outside the CDR3, is GAGVSQTPSNKVTEKGKYVELRCDPISGHTALYWYRQSLGQGPEFLIYFQGTGAADDSGLPNDRFFAVRPEGSVSTLKIQRTERGDSAVYLCASSLIDIGRSEQFFGPGTRLTVL.

The chain recombines TRBV2 with TRBJ2-5; no reliable D call. The CDR3 length is 12 residues. The V and J ends lost 4 bases and 5 bases respectively, with 8 bases between them. Germline CDR1 and CDR2: SNHLY and FYNNEI. The CDR3 coding sequence is TGTGCCAGCAGTGGTAGGGTTGAGACCCAGTACTTC. Residues: CASSGRVETQYF.

The V call is TRBV5-4, the J call TRBJ2-4, with D possibly being TRBD2 (5 bases). The CDR3 runs 15 residues. Trimming cost V 0 bases and J 2 bases, with 9 bases left between them. Germline CDR1 SGHNT, CDR2 YYREEE (reference sequence). The CDR3 region has the DNA TGTGCCAGCAGCTTGGCTTCTAGCACCAAAAACATTCAGTACTTC. Translating gives CASSLASSTKNIQYF.

This clone has only a few counts. This sequence joins TRBV7-2 and TRBJ2-3; TRBD2 agrees at 7 bases. Germline assignment: CDR1 SGHTA and CDR2 FQGNSA. CDR3 size: 16 residues. The trim removed 1 base at V and 3 bases at J, leaving 7 bases unmatched. The CDR3 sequence: CASSLDGRGLTDTQYF. As DNA, the CDR3 is TGTGCCAGCAGCTTAGACGGGCGGGGGTTGACAGATACGCAGTATTTT.

This clone was observed a handful of times. The V and J genes are TRBV14 and TRBJ1-2, with a weak D call TRBD1 (5 bases). CDR3 length: 12 amino acids. Germline V lookup: CDR1 SGHDN, CDR2 FVKESK. The V end was cut by 4 bases, the J end by 3 bases, with 6 bases between. CDR3 loop: CASSRDYYGYTF. For the CDR3, the DNA is TGTGCCAGCAGCCGGGACTACTATGGCTACACCTTC.

The chain is built from TRBV13 and TRBJ1-6, with D hard to call. CDR1 and CDR2 (germline): PRHDT, FYEKMQ (reference sequence). Trimming removed 0 bases from V and 0 bases from J, with 6 bases in between. CDR3 length equals 16 residues. CDR3 in amino acids: CASSLGQSSYNSPLHF. CDR3 DNA sequence: TGTGCCAGCAGCTTAGGGCAGAGCTCCTATAATTCACCCCTCCACTTT. The variable domain in full, completed from reference TRBV13 and TRBJ1-6, reads AAGVIQSPRHLIKEKRETATLKCYPIPRHDTVYWYQQGPGQDPQFLISFYEKMQSDKGSIPDRFSAQQFSDYHSELNMSSLELGDSALYFCASSLGQSSYNSPLHFGNGTRLTVT.

Of note for this clone: Distinct nucleotide sequences in the sample also encode this CDR3. V gene TRBV5-1 combines with J gene TRBJ2-1; 10 positions match TRBD2. Trimming took 3 bases from V and 0 from J; bases not matched to a gene: 0. Germline V gene sequence: CDR1 SGHRS, CDR2 YFSETQ. This CDR3 is built from 15 residues. The CDR3 nucleotides read TGCGCCAGCAGCTCTAGCGGGAGCTCCTACAATGAGCAGTTCTTC. Translation gives CASSSSGSSYNEQFF.

V usage is TRBV5-1 and J usage is TRBJ2-6; D gene unclear. The V gene's germline CDR1 is SGHRS and CDR2 YFSETQ. V dropped 1 base and J dropped 6 bases, with 11 bases sitting between them. CDR3 length: 15 amino acids. The CDR3 sequence: CASSLRPAEANVLTF. The CDR3 DNA is TGCGCCAGCAGCTTGAGACCTGCTGAGGCCAACGTCCTGACTTTC.

This clone showed up just a few times. The chain joins TRBV7-2 to TRBJ2-7; TRBD2 is a possible D gene (6 bases). CDR1 is SGHTA and CDR2 is FQGNSA in the germline V gene. The CDR3 is made up of 14 amino acids. Trimming stripped 5 bases from V and 4 bases from J, with 15 bases between. The CDR3 region is CASSQSPGEYEQYF. The CDR3 nucleotides are TGTGCCAGCAGCCAGTCTCCGGGGGAGTACGAGCAGTACTTC. Using reference TRBV7-2 and TRBJ2-7 for the parts outside the CDR3, the full variable domain is GAGVSQSPSNKVTEKGKDVELRCDPISGHTALYWYRQSLGQGLEFLIYFQGNSAPDKSGLPSDRFSAERTGGSVSTLTIQRTQQEDSAVYLCASSQSPGEYEQYFGPGTRLTVT.

This clone was seen a few times. The gene calls are TRBV29-1 and TRBJ1-2; D remains ambiguous. The CDR3 is made up of 12 amino acids. V lost 2 bases and J lost 8, with 12 bases in between. Per germline, CDR1 SQVTM and CDR2 ANQGSEA. CDR3 region: CSVEHPREGYTF. The CDR3 DNA sequence: TGCAGCGTTGAACATCCTCGCGAGGGCTACACCTTC.

The chain is built from TRBV7-2 and TRBJ2-1; TRBD2 matches 12 bases. The CDR3 loop spans 16 amino acids. The V and J ends lost 1 base and 6 bases, in that order; junction bases with no gene match: 4. The germline V gene encodes CDR1 SGHTA and CDR2 FQGNSA. The CDR3 DNA sequence: TGTGCCAGCAGCTTAGACCAGGGACTAGCGGGCAATGAGCAGTTCTTC. It specifies CASSLDQGLAGNEQFF.

In this sample, this clone turned up a few times. The chain links TRBV7-9 to TRBJ2-1; 13 bases line up with TRBD2. The germline V gene has CDR1 SEHNR and CDR2 FQNEAQ (reference sequence). The V gene end was trimmed by 4 bases and the J gene end by 8 bases; junction bases not matched to a gene: 8. The CDR3 has 16 amino acids. CDR3 nucleotides: TGTGCCAGCAGCTCAGGACTAGCGGGAGAGGTTTATGAGCAGTTCTTC. It is translated as CASSSGLAGEVYEQFF.

The sample holds a few counts of this clone. CDR3 loop: CASSPSWGFSSTDTQYF. DNA of the CDR3: TGTGCCAGCAGCCCAAGCTGGGGTTTCAGTAGCACAGATACGCAGTATTTT. This chain links TRBV7-2 with TRBJ2-3, with unresolved D. Germline CDR1 SGHTA, CDR2 FQGNSA. Trimming left V 5 bases short and J 0 bases short, with 18 bases between. CDR3 length: 17 amino acids.

This clone showed up many times. The chain has TRBV23-1 and TRBJ2-5, with D unresolved. TRBV23-1 is annotated as an ORF whose role is uncertain. V lost 6 bases and J 3 bases, leaving 14 bases between the germline ends. CDR3 length: 14 residues. The CDR3 protein is CASSPSRREETQYF. CDR3 DNA: TGCGCCAGCAGCCCAAGTCGCCGAGAAGAGACCCAGTACTTC.

In its sample, this clone was seen a few times. V and J are TRBV7-2 and TRBJ2-1, with D possibly being TRBD1 (6 bases). V was clipped by 0 bases and J by 6 bases, with 9 bases between them. This CDR3 comprises 14 residues. CDR1 SGHTA and CDR2 FQGNSA come from the germline V gene. The CDR3 bases are TGTGCCAGCAGCTTAGCGAGGACAGTCAATGAGCAGTTCTTC. Protein product: CASSLARTVNEQFF.

The genes are TRBV6-1 and TRBJ1-1; the D is unclear. CDR1 and CDR2 from the germline V gene are MNHNS and SASEGT. Between the trimmed V and J ends, which lost 7 bases and 1 base, there was a span of 13 bases. The CDR3 is 14 residues long. CDR3: CASTLGLGNTEAFF. The CDR3 nucleotides are TGTGCCAGCACCCTAGGATTGGGGAACACTGAAGCTTTCTTT.